The TCR beta chain described here comes from a study of blood T cell repertoires in COVID-19. The assay was immunoSEQ multiplex PCR, and TCRdb's table has in-frame clones only and misses some. The sample has 280,000 or so clones; roughly 88% are singletons. V lost 4 bases to trimming and J lost 2 bases, with 9 bases between them. The germline V gene has CDR1 SGHAT and CDR2 FQDESV (reference sequence). This CDR3 contains 14 residues. The sample taken for sequencing was peripheral blood. The chain combines TRBV11-1 with TRBJ1-3; D might be TRBD1 (5 bases). The clonotype comes from a woman younger than 45 who had recovered from COVID-19. CDR3 in amino acids: CASSSRGPGNTIYF. In nucleotides, the CDR3 is TGTGCCAGCAGCTCAAGGGGTCCTGGAAACACCATATATTTT. The variable domain in full, with the rest retrieved from reference TRBV11-1 and TRBJ1-3, is EAEVAQSPRYKITEKSQAVAFWCDPISGHATLYWYRQILGQGPELLVQFQDESVVDDSQLPKDRFSAERLKGVDSTLKIQPAELGDSAMYLCASSSRGPGNTIYFGEGSWLTVV.